This TCR beta chain was identified in a study of OX40 agonist ivuxolimab in advanced cancers. Looking at the study overall: Patients got intravenous ivuxolimab at 0.01 to 10 mg/kg every 2 weeks.

A history of autoimmune disease or systemic immunosuppression excluded patients. Blood specimens came from baseline, cycle 4 day 1, and cycle 7 day 1. Germline V gene lookup returns CDR1 SGHNT and CDR2 YENEEA. The CDR3 sequence is 13 residues long. V dropped 4 bases and J dropped 8 bases, with 11 bases sitting between them. General study results and limits: CD8+ T cells showed, on average, more clonal expansion than CD4+ cells.

Measured with immunoSEQ multiplex PCR; TCRdb has only the in-frame clones, and not every one. The sample shows some 99,000 clones, about 83% of them seen only once. With respect to this clone: Its antigen is as yet unknown.

J is TRBJ1-4 and V is TRBV11-3; perhaps TRBD1 as D (5 bases). The sample was CD4+ or CD8+ T cells sorted from blood, taken in a trial of the OX40 agonist ivuxolimab. The clonotype comes from an adult with an advanced solid tumor such as melanoma, head and neck, liver or kidney cancer. The CDR3: CASSSQGGEKLFF. As DNA, the CDR3 is TGTGCCAGCAGCTCCCAGGGTGGGGAAAAACTGTTTTTT.